This T cell receptor beta chain was observed in a study of cytomegalovirus exposure and HLA in healthy donors. About the study: Tens of millions of unique TCR sequences came from HLA-typed donors in an early release. The study, taken as a whole, reports: For presence/absence analyses, sequencing depth was assumed to be roughly uniform across donors.

V was clipped by 4 bases and J by 1 base, with 16 bases between them. Germline V gene data show CDR1 as KGHSH and CDR2 as LQKENI. This CDR3 is built from 17 residues. Regarding this clone: Its antigen is unknown.

Vbeta (60) and Jbeta (13) primers were used in the PCR. The data were produced by immunoSEQ multiplex PCR, yet TCRdb's version contains in-frame clones alone and is incomplete. The data hold about 200,000 clones, with roughly 70% observed a single time. The V and J genes are TRBV18 and TRBJ1-4, with TRBD1 as a possible D gene (6 bases). The TCR comes from a man in his forties in good health and CMV-seropositive. What was sequenced was PBMCs. The CDR3, as DNA: TGTGCCAGCTCACAAGAACAGCTAGGGGGAACTAATGAAAAACTGTTTTTT. It encodes CASSQEQLGGTNEKLFF. Combining the CDR3 with reference TRBV18 and TRBJ1-4 gives the whole variable domain NAGVMQNPRHLVRRRGQEARLRCSPMKGHSHVYWYRQLPEEGLKFMVYLQKENIIDESGMPKERFSAEFPKEGPSILRIQQVVRGDSAAYFCASSQEQLGGTNEKLFFGSGTQLSVL.